These 18 T cell receptor beta chains share one sample of origin, sequenced in a study of shared T cell receptors in the human thymus. Here immunoSEQ multiplex PCR was the method, and the copy in TCRdb shows in-frame clones only, minus some. This table holds 700,000 or so clones, 80% to 90% found once. These data were likewise used in another study, on human thymus T cells.

Sequencing was done on a sample of thymocytes. The receptors derive from a girl less than two years old with a congenital heart defect.

The chain uses TRBV10-3 and TRBJ1-5; a possible D gene is TRBD1 (5 bases). Germline V gene data show CDR1 as ENHRY and CDR2 as SYGVKD. Trimming pared 10 bases from V and 4 bases from J, leaving 20 bases between. The CDR3 is made up of 15 amino acids. The CDR3 reads CATLAGWEGNQPQHF. CDR3 coding DNA: TGTGCCACCCTGGCCGGTTGGGAGGGGAATCAGCCCCAGCATTTT.

The chain joins TRBV7-8 to TRBJ2-3, with 7 bases identical to TRBD2. After removal of 6 bases from V and 1 base from J, the junction contained 4 bases not matched to a gene. The CDR3 covers 14 residues. Per germline, CDR1 SGHVS and CDR2 FQNEAQ. CDR3 sequence: CASRTRGGTDTQYF. The CDR3 DNA reads as TGTGCCAGCAGGACTCGGGGGGGCACAGATACGCAGTATTTT.

The chain joins TRBV6-1 to TRBJ1-2, with TRBD1 matching 9 bases. Germline V gene sequence: CDR1 MNHNS, CDR2 SASEGT. The J segment lost 0 bases and the V segment lost 1 base, leaving 3 bases of the junction unmatched. CDR3 length equals 16 residues. The CDR3 is CASSEGTGETNYGYTF. CDR3 bases: TGTGCCAGCAGTGAAGGGACAGGGGAAACTAACTATGGCTACACCTTC.

The gene calls are TRBV12-5 and TRBJ1-1; 7 bases are a match to TRBD1. Germline V gene lookup returns CDR1 LGHNT and CDR2 FRNRAP. The CDR3 extends over 16 amino acids. After removal of 6 bases from V and 3 bases from J, the junction contained 13 bases not matched to a gene. The DNA for the CDR3 is TGTGCTAGTGGCCACCCCAACCGGACAGGCTACACTGAAGCTTTCTTT. It is translated as CASGHPNRTGYTEAFF.

The chain employs TRBV7-9 and TRBJ2-2, with TRBD2 as a possible D gene (7 bases). Trimming took 7 bases from V and 6 from J, leaving 18 bases between them. Germline lookup yields CDR1 SEHNR and CDR2 FQNEAQ (reference sequence). The CDR3 runs 15 residues. The CDR3 here is CASTNRRGGSGELFF. The DNA for the CDR3 is TGTGCCAGCACCAATCGGAGGGGGGGGTCCGGGGAGCTGTTTTTT.

This clone was observed a few times. This chain uses TRBV27 with TRBJ2-5, with D maybe TRBD2 (6 bases). Germline V lookup: CDR1 MNHEY, CDR2 SMNVEV (reference sequence). V lost 5 bases and J 4 bases, leaving 35 bases between the germline ends. CDR3 size: 21 residues. The CDR3 nucleotides read TGTGCCAGCAGTCTCCGGGGGTCCGGGACGAGCCAGGAAGGTGAGGGAGAGACCCAGTACTTC. Translating it yields CASSLRGSGTSQEGEGETQYF.

Only a few counts were recorded for this clone. The J gene is TRBJ1-6, the V gene TRBV11-2; weak D call: TRBD1 (6 bases). V was trimmed by 5 bases and J by 8 bases, leaving 13 bases between them. CDR3 length equals 14 residues. Germline CDR1 SGHAT, CDR2 FQNNGV. CDR3 region: CASSRDTVYSPLHF. DNA for the CDR3: TGTGCCAGCAGCCGGGACACAGTCTATTCACCCCTCCACTTT.

J is TRBJ2-5 and V is TRBV5-1, with D perhaps matching TRBD2 (5 bases). Germline V gene sequence: CDR1 SGHRS, CDR2 YFSETQ. CDR3 length equals 12 residues. V lost 4 bases, J lost 5 bases, and 9 bases lay in between. CDR3 sequence: CASSSGVETQYF. CDR3 coding DNA: TGCGCCAGCAGCAGCGGAGTGGAGACCCAGTACTTC.

V and J are TRBV9 and TRBJ1-1; tentatively, D is TRBD1 (6 bases). V was cut by 0 bases and J by 4 bases, with 13 bases left in between. This CDR3 has 15 amino acids. The germline CDR1 and CDR2 sequences are SGDLS and YYNGEE. The CDR3, as DNA: TGTGCCAGCAGCGTAGCGGCGGGGGCCGGCACTGAAGCTTTCTTT. The encoded protein is CASSVAAGAGTEAFF.

This chain links TRBV14 with TRBJ1-4; 8 bases match TRBD1. J was trimmed by 4 bases and V by 0 bases; bases with no gene match: 10. This CDR3 contains 18 residues. The germline gives CDR1 SGHDN, CDR2 FVKESK. The CDR3 here is CASSQESVQGADNEKLFF. Written as DNA, the CDR3 is TGTGCCAGCAGCCAAGAATCGGTCCAGGGGGCAGATAATGAAAAACTGTTTTTT. Full variable domain (remainder filled in from reference TRBV14 and TRBJ1-4): EAGVTQFPSHSVIEKGQTVTLRCDPISGHDNLYWYRRVMGKEIKFLLHFVKESKQDESGMPNNRFLAERTGGTYSTLKVQPAELEDSGVYFCASSQESVQGADNEKLFFGSGTQLSVL.

The CDR3 region has the DNA TGTGCCAGCAGTTTAGGCGGAACTATTAACTATGGCTACACCTTC. Translation gives CASSLGGTINYGYTF. The chain joins TRBV28 to TRBJ1-2; D is ambiguous. The CDR3 length is 15 residues. Germline loops: CDR1 MDHEN, CDR2 SYDVKM. Trimming removed 2 bases at V and 1 base at J, with 11 bases between.

The chain is built from TRBV2 and TRBJ1-4; D call uncertain. The germline V gene encodes CDR1 SNHLY and CDR2 FYNNEI. The germline V and J ends were trimmed by 8 bases and 8 bases, with 12 bases remaining between them. The CDR3 runs 12 residues. The CDR3 nucleotides are TGTGCCAGCGGTGGGAGCCGGGAAAAACTGTTTTTT. Protein product: CASGGSREKLFF.

The chain uses TRBV5-1 and TRBJ2-5, with 8 nucleotides matching TRBD2. The germline CDR1 and CDR2 sequences are SGHRS and YFSETQ. Trimming took 4 bases from V and 1 from J; bases not matched to a gene: 6. This CDR3 has 15 amino acids. The CDR3 is CASSIIAGSQETQYF. The CDR3 DNA reads as TGCGCCAGCAGCATTATAGCGGGGAGCCAAGAGACCCAGTACTTC.

The rearrangement joins TRBV9 to TRBJ2-5; 9 nucleotides line up with TRBD1. The J segment lost 0 bases and the V segment lost 3 bases, leaving 3 bases of the junction unmatched. The CDR3 covers 15 residues. Germline loops: CDR1 SGDLS, CDR2 YYNGEE. In DNA, the CDR3 is TGTGCCAGCAGCGCGCGGACAGGGGACCAAGAGACCCAGTACTTC. The encoded protein is CASSARTGDQETQYF.

The chain combines TRBV19 with TRBJ1-5; D perhaps matches TRBD1 (6 bases). This CDR3 spans 16 amino acids. V lost 7 bases and J 2 bases, leaving 18 bases between the germline ends. Germline CDR1 reads LNHDA; CDR2 reads SQIVND (reference sequence). The CDR3 sequence: CASTPRDRIGNQPQHF. CDR3 in DNA: TGTGCCAGTACCCCCCGTGACAGGATCGGCAATCAGCCCCAGCATTTT.

CDR3 in DNA: TGTGCCAGCAGCTTAGCAGGGAGGAGCTCCTACAATGAGCAGTTCTTC. It codes for CASSLAGRSSYNEQFF. This chain joins TRBV7-9 and TRBJ2-1; a possible D gene is TRBD2 (6 bases). The V and J ends lost 0 bases and 0 bases respectively, with 9 bases between them. The CDR3 loop spans 16 amino acids. The germline V gene has CDR1 SEHNR and CDR2 FQNEAQ (reference sequence).

V is TRBV19 and J is TRBJ1-2; D gene ambiguous. Trimming took off 5 bases at V and 4 bases at J, with 14 bases between the two ends. This CDR3 region has 14 residues. Germline CDR1 reads LNHDA; CDR2 reads SQIVND (reference sequence). The DNA for the CDR3 is TGTGCCAGTAGTTATTCGGCAGCGTTCTATGGCTACACCTTC. Residues: CASSYSAAFYGYTF.

This chain uses TRBV4-3 with TRBJ1-2; D is undetermined. CDR1 and CDR2 (germline): LGHNA, YSLEER. Trimming took 0 bases from V and 5 from J, leaving 22 bases between them. The CDR3 covers 18 residues. In DNA form, the CDR3 reads TGCGCCAGCAGCCAAGATCCCGGACTCGTCCTAAGCGCATATGGCTACACCTTC. Translation gives CASSQDPGLVLSAYGYTF.